This T cell receptor beta chain was sequenced during a study of blood T cells in healthy people across ages. A second roughly 7 to 12 cycle PCR used barcoded and J-beta primers. With 12 random nucleotides, a template-switch adaptor tagged each individual cDNA molecule. Using its own MiXCR run on the 5' RACE reads, TCRdb lists one record per CDR3 protein. The sample gives roughly 1,800,000 distinct CDR3 sequences, about 49% of which show up once; less than 2.5% is in the top ten. Roughly 10 milliliters of peripheral blood were drawn from each donor. The CDR3 covers 11 residues. Trimming cost V 6 bases and J 13 bases; bases outside gene matches: 4. CDR1 MNHEY and CDR2 SVGEGT come from the germline V gene. Whole-study results and caveats: PBMCs left unsorted prevented a conclusive naive versus antigen-experienced comparison.

In this sample, this clonotype turned up a few times. As yet, its antigen is unknown. The TCR was taken from a woman in her forties in good health. V usage is TRBV6-2 or TRBV6-3 and J usage is TRBJ2-1; 9 bases line up with TRBD2. Material for sequencing was blood. The CDR3 DNA reads as TGTGCCAGCAGCACCGGGACTAGCCAGTTCTTC. The encoded protein is CASSTGTSQFF.